A selection of T cell receptor beta chains follows, all from one sample in a study of CD8 T cells in acute hepatitis C reinfection. Here immunoSEQ multiplex PCR was the method, and the copy in TCRdb shows in-frame clones only, minus some. Found here are tens of thousands of clones, just under 90% of them singletons; the top ten hold less than 0.6%. Input material: naive CD8+ T cells from PBMCs. The receptors were gathered from a man in his thirties or forties with chronic hepatitis C. CDR3s include the opening cysteine and the closing phenylalanine or tryptophan. The D gene is left open where the match is weak. Expanded clones are given a class, and other clones once, few, many or no size at all.

d_gene	v_gene	j_gene	abundance	CDR3aa	CDR3nt
TRBD1	TRBV6-1	TRBJ1-2	.	CATLGPGTGGFGYTF	TGTGCCACCCTCGGTCCGGGGACAGGGGGGTTTGGCTACACCTTC
.	TRBV5-8	TRBJ1-2	.	CASSLEQVYGYTF	TGTGCCAGCAGCTTGGAACAGGTTTATGGCTACACCTTC
TRBD1	TRBV9	TRBJ2-6	.	CASSARGQTGANVLTF	TGTGCCAGCAGCGCTAGGGGACAGACTGGGGCCAACGTCCTGACTTTC
.	TRBV5-1	TRBJ2-7	.	CASSLEGLYEQYF	TGCGCCAGCAGCTTGGAGGGACTTTACGAGCAGTACTTC
.	TRBV11-1	TRBJ2-2	.	CASSLEAGAAGELFF	TGTGCCAGCAGCTTAGAGGCGGGGGCCGCCGGGGAGCTGTTTTTT
.	TRBV27	TRBJ1-1	.	CASSLGNGNTEAFF	TGTGCCAGCAGTTTAGGGAATGGGAACACTGAAGCTTTCTTT
.	TRBV6-6	TRBJ1-5	.	CASSLDLDQPQHF	TGTGCCAGCAGCCTGGATCTAGACCAGCCCCAGCATTTT
TRBD2	TRBV7-2	TRBJ2-3	.	CASSLVTLAGADTDTQYF	TGTGCCAGCAGCTTAGTGACTCTAGCGGGGGCCGACACAGATACGCAGTATTTT
.	TRBV6-1	TRBJ2-3	once	CASSEWLYTTDTQYF	TGTGCCAGCAGTGAATGGCTCTATACCACAGATACGCAGTATTTT
TRBD2	TRBV7-3	TRBJ2-7	.	CASSLSGSADEQYF	TGTGCCAGCAGCCTTAGCGGGAGTGCCGACGAGCAGTACTTC
.	TRBV6-6	TRBJ2-1	.	CASSYSMGVEEQFF	TGTGCCAGCAGTTACTCGATGGGGGTAGAAGAGCAGTTCTTC
.	TRBV2	TRBJ1-2	.	CAALGGRVRGYTF	TGTGCCGCCCTGGGGGGCCGCGTGAGGGGCTACACCTTC
TRBD1	TRBV4-1	TRBJ1-1	.	CASSRRQGGNTEAFF	TGCGCCAGCAGCCGCCGACAGGGTGGGAACACTGAAGCTTTCTTT
.	TRBV9	TRBJ2-2	.	CASSAGSVLELFF	TGTGCCAGCAGCGCGGGTAGCGTATTGGAGCTGTTTTTT
.	TRBV19	TRBJ1-2	.	CASRPANTVGYGYTF	TGTGCCAGTAGGCCGGCTAATACAGTGGGCTATGGCTACACCTTC
TRBD1	TRBV5-1	TRBJ1-1	.	CASSPTGETEAFF	TGCGCCAGCAGCCCCACAGGGGAAACTGAAGCTTTCTTT